The TCR beta chain described here comes from a study of regulatory T cells in long-lasting Graves disease. General study findings and limits: Since the sample size was small, accuracy may have been reduced.

Germline assignment: CDR1 MGHRA and CDR2 YSYEKL. The CDR3 is made up of 15 amino acids. The time point denotes: newly diagnosed GD, antithyroid drugs for less than 3 months. PBMCs were the source of the RNA used for TCR sequencing. Remarks on this clonotype: The antigen is not known.

Sequencing libraries for TCR beta were prepared with iRepertoire HTBI primers and Arm-PCR of CDR3 regions. TCRdb reanalysed the multiplex PCR reads using MiXCR and keeps one entry per CDR3 protein. The sample consists of hundreds of thousands of distinct CDR3 sequences, about 16% of them appearing once. This sample also belongs to another study, concerning T cells in Graves' hyperthyroidism and ophthalmopathy.

This clonotype was obtained from a woman aged 35-65 years with Graves disease. This chain uses TRBV4-1 with TRBJ2-3; the D is unclear. The end of the DNA fits TRBJ2-7 better, so the J call may be wrong. This specimen was peripheral blood mononuclear cells (PBMCs), taken at new diagnosis, from a patient treated with antithyroid drugs. CDR3 DNA: TGCGCCAGCAGCCAAGATCAGGTTAGTTACGACGAGCAGTACTTC. This translates into CASSQDQVSYDEQYF.